This T cell receptor beta chain was recovered during a study of shared clonotypes between healthy human individuals. Whole-study findings and limits: Some naive CD4 clonotypes, around 4.9%, turned up in common across a handful of donors.

This CDR3 comprises 18 residues. Per germline, CDR1 MNHEY and CDR2 SMNVEV (reference sequence). V shed 5 bases and J 0 bases; nucleotides not matched to a gene: 10. The DNA input per sorted-subset replicate PCR was approximately 210 ng, corresponding to around 30,000 T cell genomes. Per the original data handling: ImmunoSEQ output held junction-only sequences without quality scores, so filtering differed. TCRdb keeps only in-frame clones here, not all; method: immunoSEQ multiplex PCR. V and J calls and clone size are as listed in that table; D and trimming were resolved from the DNA. The sample lists approximately 1,000,000 clones, about 80% occurring once. Details on this clone: What it binds is not known.

The chain joins TRBV27 to TRBJ2-6, with 7 positions matching TRBD1. Sequencing input: memory CD4+ T cells from PBMCs. As for subset: CD45RA-negative fraction. This sequence was found in a young man in good health. Some clones in this sample may be carry-over from other donors' samples. CDR3 bases: TGTGCCAGCAGTCTCCGGACAGGTTACAACTCTGGGGCCAACGTCCTGACTTTC. Translation gives CASSLRTGYNSGANVLTF.